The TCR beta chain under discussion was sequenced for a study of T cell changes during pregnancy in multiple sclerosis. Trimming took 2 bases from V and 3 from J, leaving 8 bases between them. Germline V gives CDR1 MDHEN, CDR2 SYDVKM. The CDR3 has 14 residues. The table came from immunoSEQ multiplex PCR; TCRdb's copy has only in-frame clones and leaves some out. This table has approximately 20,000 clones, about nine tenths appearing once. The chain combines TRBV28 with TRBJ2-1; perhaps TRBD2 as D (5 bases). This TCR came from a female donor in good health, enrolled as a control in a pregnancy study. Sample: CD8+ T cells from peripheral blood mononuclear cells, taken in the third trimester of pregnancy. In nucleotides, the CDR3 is TGTGCCAGCAGTTTACCTAGCAGCTACAATGAGCAGTTCTTC. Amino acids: CASSLPSSYNEQFF.